The present entry profiles one T cell receptor beta chain with its context. This CDR3 comprises 13 residues. Trimming at V came to 5 bases and at J to 7 bases, leaving 7 bases not matched to a gene. Germline V gene lookup returns CDR1 SEHNR and CDR2 FQNEAQ (reference sequence). This entry is derived from a study of cytomegalovirus exposure and HLA in healthy donors. Assay used: immunoSEQ multiplex PCR; TCRdb lists only in-frame clones, some missing. The table includes tens of thousands of clones, around nine tenths detected once. This clonotype was obtained from a woman in her thirties in good health and CMV-seronegative. The chain is built from TRBV7-9 and TRBJ1-1, with TRBD1 identical over 7 bases. The sequencing input was PBMCs. CDR3 loop: CASSARGRGEAFF. The CDR3 DNA is TGTGCCAGCAGCGCAAGGGGGCGGGGTGAAGCTTTCTTT.